The 31 T cell receptor beta chains in this list originate from one sample, sequenced in a study of Ad26.COV2.S vaccination and SARS-CoV-2 variants (dated by TCRdb to the early 2020s). The sample's treatment or condition, from its label and the paper: 15 to 20 received Ad26.COV2.S at low or high dose, single or two shots; roughly five received placebo; per-sample allocation not given. For vaccine and placebo recipients, the sequenced repertoires came from samples collected on day 63 after the first injection. The method behind the library was the immunoSEQ multiplex PCR assay. The clones in this table, taken by TCRdb from immuneACCESS, are in-frame only. Not every clone is retained; where verified, under half of the shortfall comes from an unresolved V gene, and the cause of the rest is unknown. The table for this sample lists fewer than 400,000 clones; 75% to 90% of them were counted only once. The top ten hold about 5% of the sample.

This sample comprised peripheral blood, obtained in a trial of Ad26.COV2.S vaccine versus placebo. These TCRs come from a person aged 18-65 years who received the Ad26.COV2.S COVID-19 vaccine or a placebo.

The chain combines TRBV19 with TRBJ1-1; D may be TRBD1 (5 bases). V shed 6 bases and J shed 3 bases, with 17 bases lying between them. The germline gives CDR1 LNHDA, CDR2 SQIVND (reference sequence). The CDR3 runs 15 residues. The CDR3 nucleotides read TGTGCCAGTAGAGAGATGACAGCCGATTACACTGAAGCTTTCTTT. Its protein product is CASREMTADYTEAFF. Looking up the rest from reference TRBV19 and TRBJ1-1 gives the full variable domain: DGGITQSPKYLFRKEGQNVTLSCEQNLNHDAMYWYRQDPGQGLRLIYYSQIVNDFQKGDIAEGYSVSREKKESFPLTVTSAQKNPTAFYLCASREMTADYTEAFFGQGTRLTVV.

This rearrangement joins TRBV4-2 to TRBJ1-4, with no clear D. This CDR3 contains 13 residues. The V end was cut by 5 bases, the J end by 4 bases, with 8 bases between. Looked up from germline, CDR1 is LGHNA and CDR2 is YNFKEQ. The CDR3: CASSSDLNEKLFF. CDR3 DNA sequence: TGTGCCAGCAGCAGTGACCTTAATGAAAAACTGTTTTTT.

The genes are TRBV9 and TRBJ1-2; 8 nucleotides line up with TRBD1. Germline loops: CDR1 SGDLS, CDR2 YYNGEE. V was pared by 0 bases and J by 5 bases, with 6 bases of the junction left unmatched. This CDR3 has 15 amino acids. CDR3 sequence reads: CASSVDRTGTYGYTF. For the CDR3, the DNA is TGTGCCAGCAGCGTAGACAGGACAGGGACTTATGGCTACACCTTC.

The chain carries TRBV15 and TRBJ2-1; the D gene is possibly TRBD1 (5 bases). V was shortened by 0 bases and J by 7 bases, with 10 bases between the two germline ends. CDR1 is LNHNV and CDR2 is YYDKDF in the germline V gene (reference sequence). The CDR3 consists of 14 residues. The chain's CDR3 is CATSREAGSNEQFF. Written as DNA, the CDR3 is TGTGCCACCAGCAGAGAGGCAGGGTCTAATGAGCAGTTCTTC.

This clone appeared a single time. This rearrangement joins TRBV7-9 to TRBJ2-1; D perhaps matches TRBD1 (6 bases). V lost 1 base and J lost 2, with 9 bases in between. CDR3 length: 15 residues. CDR1 and CDR2 (germline): SEHNR, FQNEAQ (reference sequence). In nucleotides, the CDR3 is TGTGCCAGCAGCTTAGTTACAGGGACCTACAATGAGCAGTTCTTC. It encodes CASSLVTGTYNEQFF.

The chain uses TRBV18 and TRBJ1-2, with TRBD1 matching 7 bases. Per the germline V gene, CDR1 is KGHSH and CDR2 is LQKENI. The CDR3 loop spans 13 amino acids. Unmatched junction bases numbered 7, after V lost 2 bases and J lost 10 bases. In nucleotides, the CDR3 is TGTGCCAGCTCACCAATCGGGACAGAATTCTACACCTTC. Amino acid sequence: CASSPIGTEFYTF.

This chain connects TRBV12-3 or TRBV12-4 to TRBJ2-5, with D unclear. CDR3 length equals 13 residues. V lost 7 bases and J lost 0, with 9 bases in between. CDR3 nucleotide sequence: TGTGCCAGCACCCACTCAAACCAAGAGACCCAGTACTTC. It encodes CASTHSNQETQYF.

This sequence joins TRBV19 and TRBJ1-2, with D uncertain. Trimming cost V 7 bases and J 0 bases, with 6 bases left between them. The CDR3 contains 12 residues. The germline V gene encodes CDR1 LNHDA and CDR2 SQIVND (reference sequence). The CDR3: CASTSANYGYTF. CDR3 DNA sequence: TGTGCCAGTACAAGCGCTAACTATGGCTACACCTTC.

The V call is TRBV5-1, the J call TRBJ1-1; no clear D. The CDR3 extends over 12 amino acids. V lost 4 bases to trimming and J lost 1 base, with 5 bases between them. The germline CDR1 and CDR2 sequences are SGHRS and YFSETQ. The CDR3: CASSPGNTEAFF. The CDR3 DNA reads TGCGCCAGCAGCCCCGGGAACACTGAAGCTTTCTTT.

The chain couples TRBV18 to TRBJ1-2, with 9 nucleotides matching TRBD1. The CDR3 spans 13 residues. Germline V gene lookup returns CDR1 KGHSH and CDR2 LQKENI. Losses at the gene ends were 4 bases for V and 6 bases for J; bases not matched to a gene: 3. Here the CDR3 DNA reads TGTGCCAGCTCACGGGACAGGGTGGATGGCTACACCTTC. It encodes CASSRDRVDGYTF.

J is TRBJ2-3 and V is TRBV7-9; no reliable D call. The CDR3 covers 11 residues. The germline gives CDR1 SEHNR, CDR2 FQNEAQ (reference sequence). V was pared by 5 bases and J by 3 bases, with 3 bases between. The CDR3 DNA sequence: TGTGCCAGCAGCCGGACAGATACGCAGTATTTT. Its protein product is CASSRTDTQYF. Full variable domain (missing parts from reference TRBV7-9 and TRBJ2-3): DTGVSQNPRHKITKRGQNVTFRCDPISEHNRLYWYRQTLGQGPEFLTYFQNEAQLEKSRLLSDRFSAERPKGSFSTLEIQRTEQGDSAMYLCASSRTDTQYFGPGTRLTVL.

This chain links TRBV5-1 with TRBJ1-4; 8 bases are shared with TRBD1. The trim removed 0 bases at V and 0 bases at J, leaving 7 bases unmatched. The CDR3 has 18 amino acids. In germline, CDR1 is SGHRS, CDR2 YFSETQ. CDR3 amino acids: CASSLGVQGASTNEKLFF. DNA of the CDR3: TGCGCCAGCAGCTTGGGGGTGCAGGGGGCCTCAACTAATGAAAAACTGTTTTTT.

The CDR3 DNA sequence: TGTGCCAGCAGCTTGACAGGTAGTGGGCCCCAGCATTTT. This translates into CASSLTGSGPQHF. The chain joins TRBV5-6 to TRBJ1-5, with a possible D match to TRBD1 (5 bases). The V and J ends lost 1 base and 9 bases respectively, with 11 bases between them. The CDR3 totals 13 residues. Germline assignment: CDR1 SGHDT and CDR2 YYEEEE.

The J gene is TRBJ1-4, the V gene TRBV6-2 or TRBV6-3; D is possibly TRBD1 (5 bases). This CDR3 is 13 amino acids long. Germline V gene sequence: CDR1 MNHEY, CDR2 SVGEGT. V was pared by 5 bases and J by 13 bases, with 17 bases between. CDR3 sequence: CASSRGGGGGLFF. In DNA form, the CDR3 reads TGTGCCAGCAGTCGCGGGGGAGGTGGTGGACTGTTTTTT.

The chain is built from TRBV27 and TRBJ1-1; perhaps TRBD1 as D (5 bases). CDR1 MNHEY and CDR2 SMNVEV come from the germline V gene (reference sequence). Trimming stripped 7 bases from V and 5 bases from J, with 17 bases between. The CDR3 contains 14 residues. The CDR3 region has the DNA TGTGCCAGCACTCCGAAGTCAGGGTGGACTGAAGCTTTCTTT. This gives the protein CASTPKSGWTEAFF.

The chain employs TRBV18 and TRBJ1-6, with D unclear. Germline CDR1 is KGHSH and CDR2 is LQKENI. This CDR3 region has 16 residues. Trimming stripped 0 bases from V and 0 bases from J, with 6 bases between. For the CDR3, the DNA is TGTGCCAGCTCACCACCGCCAAGCTCCTATAATTCACCCCTCCACTTT. Protein sequence: CASSPPPSSYNSPLHF.

This sequence joins TRBV5-4 and TRBJ2-7, with no clear D. V lost 1 base and J 0 bases, leaving 17 bases between the germline ends. The CDR3 is 17 amino acids. Germline values: CDR1 SGHNT, CDR2 YYREEE (reference sequence). The CDR3 DNA reads as TGTGCCAGCAGCTTGTCTAGGAGTACAGCGAGCTCCTACGAGCAGTACTTC. It specifies CASSLSRSTASSYEQYF.

The gene calls are TRBV11-2 and TRBJ1-1; maybe TRBD1 (5 bases). This CDR3 comprises 13 residues. Germline loops: CDR1 SGHAT, CDR2 FQNNGV. Trimming stripped 2 bases from V and 6 bases from J, with 10 bases between. As DNA, the CDR3 is TGTGCCAGCAGCTTAAGACAGCCCGCTGAAGCTTTCTTT. This encodes CASSLRQPAEAFF.

This chain links TRBV30 with TRBJ2-2; D remains ambiguous. Trimming left V 2 bases short and J 5 bases short, with 12 bases between. CDR3 length equals 14 residues. Germline loops: CDR1 GTSNPN, CDR2 SVGIG (reference sequence). Here the CDR3 reads CAWSRPTGTGELFF. The CDR3 bases are TGTGCCTGGAGTAGGCCCACCGGGACCGGGGAGCTGTTTTTT.

This chain connects TRBV20-1 to TRBJ2-1, with D possibly matching TRBD2 (6 bases). The CDR3 consists of 12 residues. The V end lost 3 bases, the J end lost 6 bases, and 9 bases lay between the germline ends. The germline V gene encodes CDR1 DFQATT and CDR2 SNEGSKA (reference sequence). The CDR3 protein is CSASGDSNEQFF. DNA of the CDR3: TGCAGTGCTAGTGGGGACTCCAATGAGCAGTTCTTC.

The chain combines TRBV18 with TRBJ1-4; possible D gene TRBD1, 5 bases. This CDR3 has 18 amino acids. Trimming stripped 0 bases from V and 2 bases from J, with 16 bases between. From germline, CDR1 is KGHSH and CDR2 LQKENI. Here the CDR3 reads CASSPPVGGDETNEKLFF. Written as DNA, the CDR3 is TGTGCCAGCTCACCACCCGTCGGGGGTGATGAGACTAATGAAAAACTGTTTTTT.

CDR3 bases: TGTGCGAGCGGGTCGGAGAGCTCCTACAATGAGCAGTTCTTC. Translation gives CASGSESSYNEQFF. The chain carries TRBV13 and TRBJ2-1; D might be TRBD2 (6 bases). The CDR3 is made up of 14 amino acids. Germline V gives CDR1 PRHDT, CDR2 FYEKMQ (reference sequence). Full variable domain (missing parts from reference TRBV13 and TRBJ2-1): AAGVIQSPRHLIKEKRETATLKCYPIPRHDTVYWYQQGPGQDPQFLISFYEKMQSDKGSIPDRFSAQQFSDYHSELNMSSLELGDSALYFCASGSESSYNEQFFGPGTRLTVL.

This clone was counted between two and nine times. Other DNA sequences within the sample encode an identical CDR3. The chain recombines TRBV6-2 or TRBV6-3 with TRBJ2-3; no clear D. The CDR3 sequence is 13 residues long. The V end lost 2 bases, the J end lost 4 bases, and 7 bases lay between the germline ends. CDR1 and CDR2 (germline): MNHEY, SVGEGT. The CDR3 DNA sequence: TGTGCCAGCAGTTACCCCGGGCCAGATACGCAGTATTTT. Its protein product is CASSYPGPDTQYF.

V is TRBV6-2 or TRBV6-3 and J is TRBJ1-1; TRBD1 agrees at 7 bases. Trimming at V came to 4 bases and at J to 3 bases, leaving 5 bases not matched to a gene. CDR1 is MNHEY and CDR2 is SVGEGT in the germline V gene. This CDR3 has 14 amino acids. This chain's CDR3 is CASSSKGQHTEAFF. CDR3 sequence (DNA): TGTGCCAGCAGTTCAAAGGGACAGCACACTGAAGCTTTCTTT.

The rearrangement joins TRBV30 to TRBJ1-1; D ambiguous. Trimming took 4 bases from V and 4 from J, leaving 7 bases between them. Germline lookup yields CDR1 GTSNPN and CDR2 SVGIG (reference sequence). The CDR3 spans 11 residues. The CDR3 DNA is TGTGCCTGGAAGGGTGTCACTGAAGCTTTCTTT. Translation gives CAWKGVTEAFF.

V is TRBV7-9 and J is TRBJ2-1, with TRBD1 matching over 9 bases. CDR3 length: 15 amino acids. With 5 bases clipped from V and 5 bases from J, the junction kept 7 bases outside the gene matches. The germline CDR1 and CDR2 sequences are SEHNR and FQNEAQ (reference sequence). Here the CDR3 DNA reads TGTGCCAGCAGCCCTGGACAGGGGCGGGACAATGAGCAGTTCTTC. As protein: CASSPGQGRDNEQFF.

V usage is TRBV7-9 and J usage is TRBJ2-7; the D gene is possibly TRBD2 (5 bases). Germline CDR1 SEHNR, CDR2 FQNEAQ (reference sequence). CDR3 size: 12 residues. Trimming removed 3 bases from V and 5 bases from J, with 8 bases in between. Here the CDR3 reads CASSLGAHEQYV. The CDR3 bases are TGTGCCAGCAGCTTGGGAGCACACGAGCAGTACGTC.

The J gene is TRBJ2-1, the V gene TRBV4-1, with TRBD2 as a possible D gene (6 bases). CDR1 and CDR2 from the germline V gene are MGHRA and YSYEKL. This CDR3 has 17 amino acids. Between the trimmed V and J ends, which lost 1 base and 6 bases, there was a span of 19 bases. CDR3 sequence (DNA): TGCGCCAGCAGCCAAGGCCCGCGGGACCGTTATTCCAATGAGCAGTTCTTC. Amino acid sequence: CASSQGPRDRYSNEQFF.

J is TRBJ2-3 and V is TRBV11-3; D uncertain. The germline CDR1 and CDR2 sequences are SGHNT and YENEEA. V was cut by 5 bases and J by 0 bases, with 12 bases left in between. This CDR3 is 15 amino acids long. The CDR3 nucleotides are TGTGCCAGCAGCCGCAGAGCGCCTAGCACAGATACGCAGTATTTT. This codes for CASSRRAPSTDTQYF.

The chain employs TRBV28 and TRBJ2-6; D ambiguous. The CDR3 sequence is 19 residues long. The V and J ends lost 5 bases and 0 bases respectively, with 20 bases between them. CDR1 is MDHEN, CDR2 SYDVKM, per germline. In nucleotides, the CDR3 is TGTGCCAGCAGTCCACCTCCAGGCAGGCCTCCCTCTGGGGCCAACGTCCTGACTTTC. Translation: CASSPPPGRPPSGANVLTF.

This chain links TRBV7-2 with TRBJ2-5, with 7 bases aligning to TRBD2. V trimming: 2 bases; J trimming: 3 bases; junction bases outside the gene matches: 6. The CDR3 consists of 15 residues. Germline loops: CDR1 SGHTA, CDR2 FQGNSA. CDR3 sequence: CASSLFGGWEETQYF. DNA of the CDR3: TGTGCCAGCAGCTTATTCGGGGGGTGGGAAGAGACCCAGTACTTC.